These 4 T cell receptor beta chains originate from one sample sequenced in a study of cytomegalovirus exposure and HLA in healthy donors. PCR involved 60 Vbeta and 13 Jbeta primers. Generated by immunoSEQ multiplex PCR, the TCRdb table keeps only in-frame clones and is missing some. The sample records about 180,000 clones, more than 60% being singletons. The sequencing input was PBMCs. The receptors were gathered from a woman aged 25 to 39 in good health and CMV-seropositive.

This chain links TRBV28 with TRBJ1-5; D is undetermined. The V end was cut by 6 bases, the J end by 1 base, with 7 bases between. The CDR3 loop spans 13 amino acids. The germline gives CDR1 MDHEN, CDR2 SYDVKM. CDR3 DNA sequence: TGTGCCAGCAGGAGATCCAGCAATCAGCCCCAGCATTTT. The encoded protein is CASRRSSNQPQHF.

The chain couples TRBV20-1 to TRBJ2-7; D remains ambiguous. CDR3 length: 11 residues. V was cut by 6 bases and J by 2 bases, with 8 bases left in between. Per germline, CDR1 DFQATT and CDR2 SNEGSKA (reference sequence). The chain's CDR3 is CSAPRAYEQYF. CDR3 DNA: TGCAGTGCCCCACGGGCCTACGAGCAGTACTTC.

The V call is TRBV2, the J call TRBJ2-2, with D perhaps matching TRBD1 (6 bases). Germline CDR1 reads SNHLY; CDR2 reads FYNNEI. This CDR3 is built from 14 residues. Trimming removed 6 bases from V and 6 bases from J, with 14 bases in between. The CDR3 DNA reads TGTGCCAGCAGAGACGACAGGTGGGCCGGGGAGCTGTTTTTT. Its translation is CASRDDRWAGELFF.

This clone has only a few counts. The V and J genes are TRBV28 and TRBJ1-5; a possible D gene is TRBD1 (6 bases). Germline CDR1 and CDR2: MDHEN and SYDVKM. This CDR3 spans 16 amino acids. Between the trimmed V and J ends, which lost 2 bases and 5 bases, there was a span of 16 bases. CDR3 in DNA: TGTGCCAGCAGTTTACCCTTGTGGGGGGGCGATCAGCCCCAGCATTTT. This sequence encodes CASSLPLWGGDQPQHF.